These 21 T cell receptor beta chains originate from one sample sequenced in a study of shared clonotypes between healthy human individuals. Generated by immunoSEQ multiplex PCR, the TCRdb table keeps only in-frame clones and is missing some. The data show nearly 2 million clones, roughly 95% seen once. Naive CD8 cells were CD45RO-negative, positively selected for CCR7, excluding terminally differentiated effector memory CD45RA+ cells. Sequences were obtained from naive CD8+ T cells sorted from blood. These receptors were collected from a young man in good health.

This clone showed up just once. This rearrangement joins TRBV2 to TRBJ2-2; the D gene is possibly TRBD1 (7 bases). The CDR3 extends over 15 amino acids. CDR1 is SNHLY and CDR2 is FYNNEI in the germline V gene. Trimming left V 9 bases short and J 6 bases short, with 20 bases between. The CDR3 DNA reads TGTGCCAGAGAAACCGGGACTGACAGGGCCGGGGAGCTGTTTTTT. It encodes CARETGTDRAGELFF.

The chain combines TRBV11-1 with TRBJ1-2; D is possibly TRBD1 (5 bases). Germline values: CDR1 SGHAT, CDR2 FQDESV (reference sequence). This CDR3 is 15 amino acids long. Trimming shortened V by 4 bases and J by 2 bases, and 14 bases separated the two germline ends. CDR3 DNA: TGTGCCAGCAGCTCAACCAGACAGATAAACTATGGCTACACCTTC. This gives the protein CASSSTRQINYGYTF.

The V gene is TRBV13, the J gene TRBJ2-4; TRBD1 is a possible D gene (7 bases). The V gene lost 7 bases and the J gene lost 8 bases, with 18 bases spanning the gap. CDR1 is PRHDT and CDR2 is FYEKMQ in the germline V gene (reference sequence). The CDR3 is 14 residues long. The CDR3 here is CASTATGTSDIQYF. The CDR3 coding sequence is TGTGCCAGCACCGCGACAGGGACTTCGGACATTCAGTACTTC.

The chain links TRBV30 to TRBJ2-7; D not resolved. Trimming pared 7 bases from V and 0 bases from J, leaving 13 bases between. This CDR3 has 13 amino acids. Germline CDR1 is GTSNPN and CDR2 is SVGIG (reference sequence). CDR3 bases: TGTGCCTTGGCCGACTGGAGCTCCTACGAGCAGTACTTC. It specifies CALADWSSYEQYF.

The chain carries TRBV4-1 and TRBJ2-6; TRBD1 might be the D (5 bases). Germline V gives CDR1 MGHRA, CDR2 YSYEKL. Trimming stripped 3 bases from V and 5 bases from J, with 14 bases between. CDR3 length: 16 residues. CDR3 sequence: CASSHDDSDRANVLTF. The CDR3 DNA reads as TGCGCCAGCAGCCATGATGATTCGGACAGGGCCAACGTCCTGACTTTC.

The chain links TRBV2 to TRBJ2-3; the match to TRBD2 covers 9 bases. V trimming: 0 bases; J trimming: 5 bases; junction bases outside the gene matches: 9. CDR1 is SNHLY and CDR2 is FYNNEI in the germline V gene. This CDR3 comprises 17 residues. CDR3 sequence: CASSEAGGLADEDTQYF. In DNA, the CDR3 is TGTGCCAGCAGTGAAGCGGGGGGACTAGCCGATGAAGATACGCAGTATTTT.

This clone showed up just once. V usage is TRBV28 and J usage is TRBJ2-5; 11 nucleotides match TRBD2. This CDR3 contains 14 residues. CDR1 and CDR2 from the germline V gene are MDHEN and SYDVKM. The trim removed 4 bases at V and 5 bases at J, leaving 3 bases unmatched. This CDR3 is CASSSRLAGETQYF. The CDR3 nucleotides are TGTGCCAGCAGTTCCCGACTAGCGGGGGAGACCCAGTACTTC.

The count of this clone is one. J is TRBJ2-3 and V is TRBV9; TRBD2 aligns across 10 bases. Germline-derived CDR1 and CDR2 are SGDLS and YYNGEE. The CDR3 spans 17 residues. V was clipped by 0 bases and J by 4 bases; unmatched bases: 8. The CDR3 spells CASSVGASGSVADTQYF. The CDR3 bases are TGTGCCAGCAGCGTAGGCGCTAGCGGGAGCGTGGCAGATACGCAGTATTTT.

As for this clone: Other DNA variants within this sample encode the same CDR3. The J gene is TRBJ2-2, the V gene TRBV10-1; D not resolved. The CDR3 length is 12 residues. CDR1 and CDR2 (germline): WNHNN, SYGVQD (reference sequence). V was clipped by 4 bases and J by 4 bases, with 4 bases between them. This chain's CDR3 is CASSGVTGELFF. The CDR3 coding sequence is TGCGCCAGCAGTGGGGTCACCGGGGAGCTGTTTTTT.

V gene TRBV30 combines with J gene TRBJ1-2; no clear D gene. Germline assignment: CDR1 GTSNPN and CDR2 SVGIG (reference sequence). V dropped 0 bases and J dropped 8 bases, with 10 bases sitting between them. This CDR3 comprises 12 residues. In DNA form, the CDR3 reads TGTGCCTGGAGTGTTGAAGGATGGGGCTACACCTTC. It encodes CAWSVEGWGYTF.

The CDR3 nucleotides read TGTGCCAGCGCGGTCTTTGGTGGGGAGGGAAACATTCAGTACTTC. It is translated as CASAVFGGEGNIQYF. The V call is TRBV9, the J call TRBJ2-4, with TRBD2 identical over 7 bases. The CDR3 has 15 residues. Germline-derived CDR1 and CDR2 are SGDLS and YYNGEE. Trimming at V came to 7 bases and at J to 6 bases, leaving 13 bases not matched to a gene.

The rearrangement links TRBV28 to TRBJ2-3, with D unresolved. Trimming took off 3 bases at V and 2 bases at J, with 15 bases between the two ends. From germline, CDR1 is MDHEN and CDR2 SYDVKM. This CDR3 region has 16 residues. Here the CDR3 reads CASSLGVNLFTDTQYF. CDR3 sequence (DNA): TGTGCCAGCAGTTTGGGCGTTAATCTCTTCACAGATACGCAGTATTTT.

As DNA, the CDR3 is TGTGCCAGCAGTTACTTACTTTCCTACGAGCAGTACTTC. As protein: CASSYLLSYEQYF. The chain joins TRBV6-6 to TRBJ2-7; D is unclear. The CDR3 is made up of 13 amino acids. Germline CDR1 and CDR2: MNHNY and SVGAGI (reference sequence). Trimming cost V 1 base and J 1 base, with 5 bases left between them.

This chain uses TRBV18 with TRBJ2-3, with a possible D match to TRBD2 (6 bases). In germline, CDR1 is KGHSH, CDR2 LQKENI. The germline V and J ends were trimmed by 8 bases and 4 bases, with 19 bases remaining between them. The length of the CDR3 is 15 residues. CDR3 in amino acids: CASTNLGTFPDTQYF. The CDR3 DNA sequence: TGTGCCAGCACCAATTTGGGGACTTTCCCAGATACGCAGTATTTT.

The V call is TRBV6-5, the J call TRBJ1-4; possibly TRBD1 for D (6 bases). This CDR3 has 15 amino acids. With 6 bases removed from V and 12 bases from J, the gap between germline ends came to 23 bases. Germline CDR1 MNHEY, CDR2 SVGAGI. This CDR3 is CASSYTPLGGGELFF. The CDR3 nucleotides read TGTGCCAGCAGCTACACTCCCCTCGGTGGGGGCGAACTGTTTTTT.

This chain links TRBV11-2 with TRBJ2-7; 7 bases align to TRBD2. The CDR3 has 15 amino acids. Germline V gene data show CDR1 as SGHAT and CDR2 as FQNNGV. V trimming: 0 bases; J trimming: 3 bases; junction bases outside the gene matches: 5. This chain's CDR3 is CASSLDPSGHYEQYF. CDR3 DNA: TGTGCCAGCAGCTTAGATCCTAGCGGCCACTACGAGCAGTACTTC.

This clone has more than one count but fewer than ten. The rearrangement links TRBV6-6 to TRBJ1-1; maybe TRBD1 (6 bases). V lost 8 bases and J 3 bases, leaving 13 bases between the germline ends. Germline CDR1 is MNHNY and CDR2 is SVGAGI (reference sequence). This CDR3 spans 13 amino acids. The CDR3 coding sequence is TGTGCCAGCGGGACGGGGGCAGACACTGAAGCTTTCTTT. Translated: CASGTGADTEAFF.

This chain links TRBV28 with TRBJ2-2, with 8 bases matching TRBD2. Per the germline V gene, CDR1 is MDHEN and CDR2 is SYDVKM. The CDR3 totals 17 residues. Trimming removed 5 bases from V and 6 bases from J; junction bases left unmatched: 14. DNA for the CDR3: TGTGCCAGCAGTACGGGACGGGAGGGCCCATTGGCCGGGGAGCTGTTTTTT. It is translated as CASSTGREGPLAGELFF.

The rearrangement uses TRBV6-6 and TRBJ2-1; D is undetermined. The germline V gene encodes CDR1 MNHNY and CDR2 SVGAGI (reference sequence). V lost 5 bases, J lost 4 bases, and 9 bases lay in between. This CDR3 has 13 residues. In nucleotides, the CDR3 is TGTGCCAGCAGTCCCCGACCATACAATGAGCAGTTCTTC. Translated, it gives CASSPRPYNEQFF.

The rearrangement joins TRBV28 to TRBJ2-3; the D is unclear. V lost 4 bases and J lost 1, with 9 bases in between. Germline values: CDR1 MDHEN, CDR2 SYDVKM. The CDR3 is made up of 14 amino acids. DNA of the CDR3: TGTGCCAGCAGTTCCCAATTCGGCACAGATACGCAGTATTTT. This codes for CASSSQFGTDTQYF.

DNA for the CDR3: TGTGCCTGGAGTGGGTACAGGGACGGCTACACCTTC. The encoded protein is CAWSGYRDGYTF. This chain joins TRBV30 and TRBJ1-2; perhaps TRBD1 as D (6 bases). Trimming removed 1 base from V and 8 bases from J, with 11 bases in between. The CDR3 spans 12 residues. The V gene's germline CDR1 is GTSNPN and CDR2 SVGIG (reference sequence). Combining the CDR3 with reference TRBV30 and TRBJ1-2 gives the whole variable domain SQTIHQWPATLVQPVGSPLSLECTVEGTSNPNLYWYRQAAGRGLQLLFYSVGIGQISSEVPQNLSASRPQDRQFILSSKKLLLSDSGFYLCAWSGYRDGYTFGSGTRLTVV.